The next 24 T cell receptor beta chains were all read from a single sample in a study of Graves' ophthalmopathy and Graves' hyperthyroidism. The TCR beta CDR3 regions underwent amplification from RNA transcripts. An initial RT-PCR round employing HTBI primers preceded a second-round multiplex PCR. Using its own MiXCR run on the multiplex PCR reads, TCRdb lists one record per CDR3 protein. Among about half a million distinct CDR3 sequences, approximately 15% were seen once, and the ten largest hold about a tenth. Source material: blood. Every receptor here comes from a woman aged 25-40 years with Graves' ophthalmopathy.

This clonotype was recorded at least ten times. The chain carries TRBV19 and TRBJ2-5, with D unclear. CDR3 length: 14 amino acids. V was trimmed by 5 bases and J by 6 bases, leaving 16 bases between them. CDR1 LNHDA and CDR2 SQIVND come from the germline V gene (reference sequence). This CDR3 is CASSPTDLWKTQYF. The CDR3 nucleotides read TGTGCCAGTAGTCCTACGGACCTCTGGAAGACCCAGTACTTC.

This clonotype has at least ten counts. The V call is TRBV11-2, the J call TRBJ2-5; D is perhaps TRBD1 (5 bases). The CDR3 consists of 13 residues. Between the trimmed V and J ends, which lost 5 bases and 7 bases, there was a span of 14 bases. Germline CDR1 and CDR2: SGHAT and FQNNGV. The CDR3 DNA follows: TGTGCCAGCAGCCAGCAGGGATTGGGGACCCAGTACTTC. Protein sequence: CASSQQGLGTQYF.

This clonotype has ten or more counts. V usage is TRBV7-3 and J usage is TRBJ2-7; D call uncertain. The length of the CDR3 is 14 residues. V was pared by 2 bases and J by 3 bases, with 11 bases between. Germline-derived CDR1 and CDR2 are SGHTA and FQGTGA. The CDR3 DNA is TGTGCCAGCAGCTTATTCGCCGGTAACTACGAGCAGTACTTC. Residues: CASSLFAGNYEQYF.

A few counts support this clonotype. The genes are TRBV11-2 and TRBJ1-6; D gene unclear. CDR1 and CDR2 from the germline V gene are SGHAT and FQNNGV. The CDR3 is 14 residues long. Trimming shortened V by 5 bases and J by 4 bases, and 9 bases separated the two germline ends. The CDR3 protein is CASSGLVYNSPLHF. The CDR3 DNA is TGTGCCAGCAGCGGCCTGGTTTATAATTCACCCCTCCACTTT.

This clonotype was seen a few times. The chain links TRBV11-2 to TRBJ1-2; 8 bases agree with TRBD1. Trimming took 11 bases from V and 4 from J; bases not matched to a gene: 12. This CDR3 contains 14 residues. Germline V gene sequence: CDR1 SGHAT, CDR2 FQNNGV. The CDR3 loop reads CAVARQGSGYGYTF. CDR3 nucleotide sequence: TGTGCCGTAGCTCGACAGGGGTCCGGCTATGGCTACACCTTC.

This clonotype was recorded at least ten times. This rearrangement joins TRBV28 to TRBJ1-3; D gene uncertain. Germline V gene data show CDR1 as MDHEN and CDR2 as SYDVKM. The V end lost 6 bases, the J end lost 2 bases, and 17 bases lay between the germline ends. The CDR3 is made up of 16 amino acids. The CDR3 loop reads CASRPPTTTAGNTIYF. In DNA, the CDR3 is TGTGCCAGCAGACCCCCGACAACCACCGCTGGAAACACCATATATTTT.

This clonotype has a handful of counts. This rearrangement joins TRBV30 to TRBJ1-2; D is undetermined. V lost 3 bases, J lost 7 bases, and 9 bases lay in between. CDR1 and CDR2 (germline): GTSNPN, SVGIG (reference sequence). This CDR3 has 11 residues. DNA for the CDR3: TGTGCCTGGAGGCGTTTCGGTGGCTACACCTTC. It translates to CAWRRFGGYTF.

This clonotype occurred many times. The genes are TRBV12-5 and TRBJ2-2; 10 bases map to TRBD1. V trimming: 6 bases; J trimming: 7 bases; junction bases outside the gene matches: 11. The CDR3 sequence is 16 residues long. CDR1 is LGHNT and CDR2 is FRNRAP in the germline V gene. CDR3 coding DNA: TGTGCTAGTGGGCAATCCGGGACAGGGGTTGGCGGGGAGCTGTTTTTT. This translates into CASGQSGTGVGGELFF. Based on the CDR3 plus reference TRBV12-5 and TRBJ2-2, the full variable domain is DARVTQTPRHKVTEMGQEVTMRCQPILGHNTVFWYRQTMMQGLELLAYFRNRAPLDDSGMPKDRFSAEMPDATLATLKIQPSEPRDSAVYFCASGQSGTGVGGELFFGEGSRLTVL.

This clonotype was recorded at least ten times. Here the CDR3 DNA reads TGTGCCAGCAGGAAGACAGTGAAGTATGGCTACACCTTC. Translated, it gives CASRKTVKYGYTF. The V call is TRBV6-1, the J call TRBJ1-2; tentative D call: TRBD1 (5 bases). Germline CDR1 and CDR2: MNHNS and SASEGT. V dropped 6 bases and J dropped 5 bases, with 13 bases sitting between them. The CDR3 length is 13 residues.

The sample holds many counts of this clonotype. The chain has TRBV6-2 or TRBV6-3 and TRBJ1-5; D gene unclear. Trimming took 9 bases from V and 0 from J, leaving 12 bases between them. Germline CDR1 reads MNHEY; CDR2 reads SVGEGT. The CDR3 has 14 amino acids. The CDR3 protein is CASKREYSNQPQHF. Written as DNA, the CDR3 is TGTGCCAGTAAAAGGGAGTATAGCAATCAGCCCCAGCATTTT.

This clonotype was detected ten times or more. The junction differs from germline at one of its ends, possibly a read error. This chain joins TRBV12-3 or TRBV12-4 and TRBJ1-1, with D maybe TRBD1 (5 bases). This CDR3 contains 13 residues. The DNA for the CDR3 is TGTGCCAGCAGTTTGGTTGAAGGTTACGGGGCTTCCTTT. Translation gives CASSLVEGYGASF.

This clonotype was seen many times. The CDR3 is CASSSGQGPHGYTF. CDR3 coding DNA: TGTGCCAGCAGCTCCGGCCAAGGGCCCCATGGCTACACCTTC. V usage is TRBV7-9 and J usage is TRBJ1-2; D ambiguous. Trimming left V 4 bases short and J 6 bases short, with 15 bases between. CDR3 length: 14 residues. The germline CDR1 and CDR2 sequences are SEHNR and FQNEAQ (reference sequence).

This clonotype has a count of ten or more. The V and J genes are TRBV9 and TRBJ2-5; tentative D call: TRBD1 (5 bases). V lost 4 bases, J lost 2 bases, and 12 bases lay in between. CDR1 and CDR2 (germline): SGDLS, YYNGEE. The CDR3 extends over 14 amino acids. The CDR3: CASSQTVKQETQYF. Here the CDR3 DNA reads TGTGCCAGCAGCCAGACAGTGAAACAAGAGACCCAGTACTTC.

At least ten counts were recorded for this clonotype. The chain has TRBV27 and TRBJ2-7; 9 positions match TRBD1. The V gene end was trimmed by 3 bases and the J gene end by 3 bases; junction bases not matched to a gene: 6. CDR1 and CDR2 from the germline V gene are MNHEY and SMNVEV (reference sequence). CDR3 size: 15 residues. DNA for the CDR3: TGTGCCAGCAGTTTTTCCGGGACAGGGAACTACGAGCAGTACTTC. This codes for CASSFSGTGNYEQYF.

This clonotype was seen ten or more times. The chain combines TRBV27 with TRBJ2-2; D ambiguous. The CDR3 totals 14 residues. Germline CDR1 and CDR2: MNHEY and SMNVEV (reference sequence). Trimming stripped 7 bases from V and 6 bases from J, with 15 bases between. In DNA form, the CDR3 reads TGTGCCAGCACGAACCACCGCCAGGCCGGGGAGCTGTTTTTT. This gives the protein CASTNHRQAGELFF.

The rearrangement uses TRBV5-5 and TRBJ1-1, with D possibly TRBD1 on 6 matching bases. The CDR3 is 13 residues long. Germline loops: CDR1 SGHKS, CDR2 YYEKEE (reference sequence). V lost 4 bases, J lost 6 bases, and 13 bases lay in between. The DNA for the CDR3 is TGTGCCAGCAGCCTACAGGGAATACCTGAAGCTTTCTTT. It is translated as CASSLQGIPEAFF.

There are a few counts of this clonotype. V and J are TRBV28 and TRBJ2-2; D gene unclear. Germline CDR1 and CDR2: MDHEN and SYDVKM. Between the trimmed V and J ends, which lost 1 base and 4 bases, there was a span of 10 bases. The CDR3 length is 15 residues. As DNA, the CDR3 is TGTGCCAGCAGTTTATTCGTCACCCCCACCGGGGAGCTGTTTTTT. Its translation is CASSLFVTPTGELFF.

About this clonotype itself: A much larger clone differs by one base, so this may be a read error. This chain connects TRBV6-1 to TRBJ2-4, with 8 bases that match TRBD1. The CDR3 sequence is 12 residues long. Germline V CDR1 and CDR2: MNHNS, SASEGT. In nucleotides, the CDR3 is TGTGCCAGCCGACAGGGGCCAAACATTAAGTACTTC. It specifies CASRQGPNIKYF.

This clonotype has at least ten counts. V gene TRBV6-1 combines with J gene TRBJ2-4; D not certain. This CDR3 comprises 15 residues. Germline CDR1 MNHNS, CDR2 SASEGT. Trimming stripped 4 bases from V and 0 bases from J, with 10 bases between. CDR3 region: CASSGLRLAKNIQYF. The CDR3 DNA reads TGTGCCAGCAGTGGTCTGAGACTAGCCAAAAACATTCAGTACTTC.

This clonotype has a count of ten or more. The chain recombines TRBV28 with TRBJ1-1; 10 bases line up with TRBD1. The CDR3 sequence is 16 residues long. V trimming: 6 bases; J trimming: 2 bases; junction bases outside the gene matches: 9. Germline V gives CDR1 MDHEN, CDR2 SYDVKM. The CDR3: CASSPRDRGPNTEAFF. DNA of the CDR3: TGTGCCAGCAGCCCCCGGGACAGGGGCCCTAACACTGAAGCTTTCTTT. Drawing the rest from reference TRBV28 and TRBJ1-1, the complete variable domain is DVKVTQSSRYLVKRTGEKVFLECVQDMDHENMFWYRQDPGLGLRLIYFSYDVKMKEKGDIPEGYSVSREKKERFSLILESASTNQTSMYLCASSPRDRGPNTEAFFGQGTRLTVV.

This clonotype has a count of ten or more. Possible read error: a much larger clone is one base away. The V gene is TRBV7-9, the J gene TRBJ1-1; D gene uncertain. V was trimmed by 5 bases and J by 0 bases, leaving 7 bases between them. CDR3 length equals 13 residues. CDR1 SEHNR and CDR2 FQNEAQ come from the germline V gene (reference sequence). CDR3 coding DNA: TGTGCCAGCAGCCGGGCCATGAACACTGAAGCTTTCTTT. Amino acids: CASSRAMNTEAFF.

Worth noting for this clonotype: At one of its ends the junction is not consistent with the germline gene, which may arise from a read error. The chain carries TRBV11-3 and TRBJ1-2; D unclear. Germline CDR1 and CDR2: SGHNT and YENEEA. The CDR3 contains 13 residues. The CDR3 coding sequence is TGTGCCAGCAGACTAGACAAAGTCTACGGCTACATCTTC. It specifies CASRLDKVYGYIF.

This clonotype has at least ten counts. The junction shows a germline mismatch at one end, possibly a read error. The rearrangement uses TRBV20-1 and TRBJ1-2; 10 bases fit TRBD1. In germline, CDR1 is DFQATT, CDR2 SNEGSKA (reference sequence). CDR3 length: 17 residues. The CDR3 region has the DNA TGCGGTGCTCTGGGACAGGGGTACCCGACTGCTAACTATGGCTACACCTTC. Encoded protein: CGALGQGYPTANYGYTF.

In this sample, this clonotype turned up once. This may be a read error, as it is one base from a much larger clone. V gene TRBV19 combines with J gene TRBJ2-2, with D possibly being TRBD2 (5 bases). In germline, CDR1 is LNHDA, CDR2 SQIVND (reference sequence). The CDR3 is made up of 12 amino acids. The CDR3 spells CASKENTGELLF. The CDR3 DNA is TGTGCCAGTAAGGAGAACACCGGGGAGCTGTTGTTT.